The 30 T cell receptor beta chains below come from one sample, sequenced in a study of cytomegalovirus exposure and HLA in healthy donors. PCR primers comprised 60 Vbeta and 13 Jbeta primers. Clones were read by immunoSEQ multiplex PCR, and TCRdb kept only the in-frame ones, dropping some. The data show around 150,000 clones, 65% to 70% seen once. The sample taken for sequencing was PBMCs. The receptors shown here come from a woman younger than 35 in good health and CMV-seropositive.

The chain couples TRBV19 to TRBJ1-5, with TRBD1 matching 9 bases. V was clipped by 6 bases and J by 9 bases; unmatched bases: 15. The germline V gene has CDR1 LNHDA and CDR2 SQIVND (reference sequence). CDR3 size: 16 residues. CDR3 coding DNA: TGTGCCAGTAGAACCTACGGGACAGGGATAATCGGGCCCCAGCATTTT. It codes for CASRTYGTGIIGPQHF.

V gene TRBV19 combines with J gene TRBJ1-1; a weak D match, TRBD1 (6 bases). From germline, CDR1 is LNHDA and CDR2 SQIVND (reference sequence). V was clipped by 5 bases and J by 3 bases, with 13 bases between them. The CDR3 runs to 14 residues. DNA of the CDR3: TGTGCCAGTAGTTTACAGGGAGGGGACACTGAAGCTTTCTTT. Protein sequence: CASSLQGGDTEAFF.

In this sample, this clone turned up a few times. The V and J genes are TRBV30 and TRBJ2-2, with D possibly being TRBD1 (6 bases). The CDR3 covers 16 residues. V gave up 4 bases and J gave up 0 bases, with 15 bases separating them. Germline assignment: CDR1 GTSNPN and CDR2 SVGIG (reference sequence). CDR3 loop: CAWTYLGAANTGELFF. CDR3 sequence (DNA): TGTGCCTGGACCTATCTGGGGGCGGCGAACACCGGGGAGCTGTTTTTT.

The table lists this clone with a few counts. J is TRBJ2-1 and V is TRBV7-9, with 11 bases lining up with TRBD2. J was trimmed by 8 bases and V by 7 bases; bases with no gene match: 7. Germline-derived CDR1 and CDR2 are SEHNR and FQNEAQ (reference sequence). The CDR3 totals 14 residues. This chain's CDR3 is CASILAGAFHEQFF. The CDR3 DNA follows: TGTGCCAGCATACTAGCGGGAGCTTTCCATGAGCAGTTCTTC.

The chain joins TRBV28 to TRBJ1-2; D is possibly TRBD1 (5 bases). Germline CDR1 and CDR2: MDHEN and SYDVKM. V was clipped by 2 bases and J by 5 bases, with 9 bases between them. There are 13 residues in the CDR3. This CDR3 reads CASSLPGNYGYTF. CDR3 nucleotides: TGTGCCAGCAGTTTACCAGGGAATTATGGCTACACCTTC.

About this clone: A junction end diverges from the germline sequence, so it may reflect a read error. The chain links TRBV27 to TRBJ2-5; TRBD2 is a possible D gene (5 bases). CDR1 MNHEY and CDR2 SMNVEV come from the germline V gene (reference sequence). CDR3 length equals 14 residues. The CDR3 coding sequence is TGTACCAGCAGTTCATATACTAGTCAAGAGACCCAGTACTTC. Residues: CTSSSYTSQETQYF.

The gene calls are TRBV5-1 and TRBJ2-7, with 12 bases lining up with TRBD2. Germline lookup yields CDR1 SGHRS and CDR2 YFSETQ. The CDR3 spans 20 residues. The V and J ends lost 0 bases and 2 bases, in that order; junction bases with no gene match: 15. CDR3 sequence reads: CASSLDFGILAGGSTYEQYF. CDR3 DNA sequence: TGCGCCAGCAGCTTGGATTTCGGAATACTAGCGGGAGGCAGTACCTACGAGCAGTACTTC.

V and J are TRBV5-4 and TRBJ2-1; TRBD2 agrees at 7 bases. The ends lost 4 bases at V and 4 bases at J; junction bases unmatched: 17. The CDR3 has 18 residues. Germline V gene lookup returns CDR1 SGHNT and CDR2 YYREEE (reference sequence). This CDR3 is CASSRRGRGGSLYNEQFF. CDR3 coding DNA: TGTGCCAGCAGCCGGCGGGGTCGGGGCGGGAGCTTATACAATGAGCAGTTCTTC.

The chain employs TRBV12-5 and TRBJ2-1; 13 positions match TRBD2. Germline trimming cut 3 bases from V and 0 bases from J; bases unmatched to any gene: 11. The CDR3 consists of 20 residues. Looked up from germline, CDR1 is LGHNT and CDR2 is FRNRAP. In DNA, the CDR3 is TGTGCTAGTGGTTTCGCCCTGACTAGCGGGGGGCCCAGCTCCTACAATGAGCAGTTCTTC. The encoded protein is CASGFALTSGGPSSYNEQFF.

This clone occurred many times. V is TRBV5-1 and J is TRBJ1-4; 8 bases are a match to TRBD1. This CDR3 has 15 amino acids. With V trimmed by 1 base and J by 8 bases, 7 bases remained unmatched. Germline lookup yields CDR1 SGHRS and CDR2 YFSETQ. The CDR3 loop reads CASSLLPGGDEKLFF. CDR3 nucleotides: TGCGCCAGCAGCTTGTTGCCAGGGGGCGACGAAAAACTGTTTTTT. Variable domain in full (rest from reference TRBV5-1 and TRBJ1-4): KAGVTQTPRYLIKTRGQQVTLSCSPISGHRSVSWYQQTPGQGLQFLFEYFSETQRNKGNFPGRFSGRQFSNSRSEMNVSTLELGDSALYLCASSLLPGGDEKLFFGSGTQLSVL.

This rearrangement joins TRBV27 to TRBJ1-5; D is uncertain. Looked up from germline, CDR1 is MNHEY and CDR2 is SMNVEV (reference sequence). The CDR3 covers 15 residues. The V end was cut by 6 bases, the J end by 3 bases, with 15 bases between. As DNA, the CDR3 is TGTGCCAGCAGCCCCTCGTCGGGGAACAATCAGCCCCAGCATTTT. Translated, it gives CASSPSSGNNQPQHF.

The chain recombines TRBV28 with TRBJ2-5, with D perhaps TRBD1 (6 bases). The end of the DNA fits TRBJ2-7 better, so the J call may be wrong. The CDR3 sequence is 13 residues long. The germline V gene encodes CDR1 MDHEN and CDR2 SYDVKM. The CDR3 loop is CASREQGGSEQYF. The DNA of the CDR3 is TGTGCCAGCAGGGAACAGGGTGGGAGCGAGCAGTACTTC.

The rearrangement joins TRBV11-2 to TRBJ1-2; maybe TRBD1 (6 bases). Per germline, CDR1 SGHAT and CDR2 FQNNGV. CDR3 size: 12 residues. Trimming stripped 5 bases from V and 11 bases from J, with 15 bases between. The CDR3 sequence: CASSATGTTYTF. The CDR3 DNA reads TGTGCCAGCAGCGCTACCGGGACAACTTACACCTTC.

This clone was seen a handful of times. CDR3 amino acids: CAPGTGGDTEAFF. The CDR3 region has the DNA TGTGCCCCCGGAACAGGGGGGGATACTGAAGCTTTCTTT. This chain uses TRBV7-9 with TRBJ1-1, with 8 bases aligning to TRBD1. There are 13 residues in the CDR3. Germline assignment: CDR1 SEHNR and CDR2 FQNEAQ (reference sequence). V shed 11 bases, J shed 5 bases, and the junction held 10 bases outside the gene matches.

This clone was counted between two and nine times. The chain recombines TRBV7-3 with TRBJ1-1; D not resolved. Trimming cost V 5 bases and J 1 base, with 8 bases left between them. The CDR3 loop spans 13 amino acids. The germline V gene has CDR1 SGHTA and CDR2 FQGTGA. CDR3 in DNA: TGTGCCAGCAGCCCCTCAGGGAACACTGAAGCTTTCTTT. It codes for CASSPSGNTEAFF.

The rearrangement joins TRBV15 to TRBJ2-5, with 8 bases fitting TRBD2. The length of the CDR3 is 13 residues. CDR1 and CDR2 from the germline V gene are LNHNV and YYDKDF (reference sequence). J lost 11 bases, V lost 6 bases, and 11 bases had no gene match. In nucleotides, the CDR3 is TGTGCCACCAGGGTAGCGGGACGCCTTGAGCAGTACTTC. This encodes CATRVAGRLEQYF. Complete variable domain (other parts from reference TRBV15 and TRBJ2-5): DAMVIQNPRYQVTQFGKPVTLSCSQTLNHNVMYWYQQKSSQAPKLLFHYYDKDFNNEADTPDNFQSRRPNTSFCFLDIRSPGLGDTAMYLCATRVAGRLEQYFGPGTRLLVL.

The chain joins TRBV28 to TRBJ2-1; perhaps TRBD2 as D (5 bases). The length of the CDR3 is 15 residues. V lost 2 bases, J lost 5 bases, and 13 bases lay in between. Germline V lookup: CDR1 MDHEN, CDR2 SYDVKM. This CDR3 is CASSLGGSVHNEQFF. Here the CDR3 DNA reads TGTGCCAGCAGTTTAGGAGGATCAGTGCACAATGAGCAGTTCTTC.

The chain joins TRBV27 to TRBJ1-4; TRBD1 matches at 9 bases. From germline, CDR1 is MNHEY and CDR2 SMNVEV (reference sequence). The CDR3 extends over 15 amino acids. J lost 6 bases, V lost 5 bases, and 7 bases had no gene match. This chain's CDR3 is CASSPWTGVYEKLFF. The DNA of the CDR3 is TGTGCCAGCAGTCCGTGGACAGGGGTCTATGAAAAACTGTTTTTT.

CDR3 residues: CACGLVTDTQYF. CDR3 coding DNA: TGTGCCTGCGGACTAGTGACAGATACGCAGTATTTT. The genes are TRBV30 and TRBJ2-3; 7 bases fit TRBD2. Germline CDR1 is GTSNPN and CDR2 is SVGIG (reference sequence). The CDR3 covers 12 residues. V lost 6 bases, J lost 3 bases, and 3 bases stayed unmatched.

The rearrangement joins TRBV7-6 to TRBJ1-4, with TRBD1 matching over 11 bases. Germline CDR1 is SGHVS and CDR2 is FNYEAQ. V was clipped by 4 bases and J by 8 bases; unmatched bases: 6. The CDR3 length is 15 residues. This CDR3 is CASSSWTGGAEKLFF. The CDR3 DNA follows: TGTGCCAGCAGCTCCTGGACAGGGGGCGCAGAAAAACTGTTTTTT. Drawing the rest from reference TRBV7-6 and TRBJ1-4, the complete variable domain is GAGVSQSPRYKVTKRGQDVALRCDPISGHVSLYWYRQALGQGPEFLTYFNYEAQQDKSGLPNDRFSAERPEGSISTLTIQRTEQRDSAMYRCASSSWTGGAEKLFFGSGTQLSVL.

The CDR3 spells CASSPLGGGRGAYGYTF. CDR3 DNA sequence: TGTGCCAGCAGCCCTCTAGGAGGAGGCAGGGGAGCCTATGGCTACACCTTC. The chain combines TRBV14 with TRBJ1-2; D might be TRBD1 (6 bases). The CDR3 runs to 17 residues. The V gene's germline CDR1 is SGHDN and CDR2 FVKESK. V was shortened by 4 bases and J by 4 bases, with 22 bases between the two germline ends.

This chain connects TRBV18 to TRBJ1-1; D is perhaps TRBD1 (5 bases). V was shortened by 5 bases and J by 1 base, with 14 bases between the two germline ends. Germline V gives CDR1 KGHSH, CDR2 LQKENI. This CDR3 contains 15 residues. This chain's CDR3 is CASSLIGRGNTEAFF. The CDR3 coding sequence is TGTGCCAGCTCATTGATTGGAAGGGGGAACACTGAAGCTTTCTTT.

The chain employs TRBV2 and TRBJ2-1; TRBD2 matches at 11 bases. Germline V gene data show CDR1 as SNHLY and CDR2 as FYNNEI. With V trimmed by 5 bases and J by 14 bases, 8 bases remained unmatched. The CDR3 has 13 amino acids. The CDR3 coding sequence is TGTGCCAGCAGTCAACTAGCGGGAGCATCGAAGTTCTTC. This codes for CASSQLAGASKFF.

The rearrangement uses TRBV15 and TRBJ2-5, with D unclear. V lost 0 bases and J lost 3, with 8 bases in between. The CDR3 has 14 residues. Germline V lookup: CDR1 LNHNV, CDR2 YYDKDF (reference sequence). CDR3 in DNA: TGTGCCACCAGCAGAGATAGAACAGAAGAGACCCAGTACTTC. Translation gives CATSRDRTEETQYF.

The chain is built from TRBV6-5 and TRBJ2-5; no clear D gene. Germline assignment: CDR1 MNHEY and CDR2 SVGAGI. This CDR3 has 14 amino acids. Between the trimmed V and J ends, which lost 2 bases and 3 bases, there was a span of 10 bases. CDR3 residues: CASSYANLKETQYF. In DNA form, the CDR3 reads TGTGCCAGCAGTTACGCGAACCTAAAAGAGACCCAGTACTTC.

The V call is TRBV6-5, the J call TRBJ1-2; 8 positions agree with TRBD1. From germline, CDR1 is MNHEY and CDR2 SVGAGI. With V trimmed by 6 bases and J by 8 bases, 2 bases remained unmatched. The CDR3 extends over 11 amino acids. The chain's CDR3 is CASRQGVGYTF. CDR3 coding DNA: TGTGCCAGCAGACAGGGGGTCGGCTACACCTTC.

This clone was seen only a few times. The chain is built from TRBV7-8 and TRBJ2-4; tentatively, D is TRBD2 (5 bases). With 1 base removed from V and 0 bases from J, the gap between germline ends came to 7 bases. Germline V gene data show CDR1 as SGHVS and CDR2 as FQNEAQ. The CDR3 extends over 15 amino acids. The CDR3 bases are TGTGCCAGCAGCTTAGGCGGGTTAGCCAAAAACATTCAGTACTTC. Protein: CASSLGGLAKNIQYF.

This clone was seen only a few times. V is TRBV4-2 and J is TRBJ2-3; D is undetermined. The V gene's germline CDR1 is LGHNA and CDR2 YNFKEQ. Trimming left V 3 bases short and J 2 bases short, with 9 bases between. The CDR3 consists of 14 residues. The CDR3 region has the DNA TGTGCCAGCAGCCATGACTCGTACACAGATACGCAGTATTTT. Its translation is CASSHDSYTDTQYF.

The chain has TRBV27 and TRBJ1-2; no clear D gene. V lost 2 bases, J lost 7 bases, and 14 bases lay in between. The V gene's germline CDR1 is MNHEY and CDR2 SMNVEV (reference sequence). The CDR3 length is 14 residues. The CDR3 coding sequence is TGTGCCAGCAGTTTAACCCACCCCGCAGGTGGCTACACCTTC. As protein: CASSLTHPAGGYTF.

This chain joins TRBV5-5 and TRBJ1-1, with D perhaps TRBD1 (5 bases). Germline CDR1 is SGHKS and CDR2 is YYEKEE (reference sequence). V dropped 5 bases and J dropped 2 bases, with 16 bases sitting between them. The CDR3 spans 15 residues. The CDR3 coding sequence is TGTGCCAGCAGTTCGACAGAGCTGACTAACACTGAAGCTTTCTTT. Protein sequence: CASSSTELTNTEAFF. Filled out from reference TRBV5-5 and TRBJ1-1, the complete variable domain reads DAGVTQSPTHLIKTRGQQVTLRCSPISGHKSVSWYQQVLGQGPQFIFQYYEKEERGRGNFPDRFSARQFPNYSSELNVNALLLGDSALYLCASSSTELTNTEAFFGQGTRLTVV.